The 19 T cell receptor beta chains below all came from one sample that was sequenced in a study of blood T cells in healthy people across ages. A J-beta primer mix and a sample-barcoded 5' primer were used in a second PCR of about 6 to 12 cycles. TCRdb called the 5' RACE reads again in MiXCR, with one record for every CDR3 protein. Seen here are about 570,000 distinct CDR3 sequences, approximately 27% observed once, and the top ten hold roughly 18%. Sequences were obtained from blood. These receptor sequences come from a woman aged 70-85 years in good health.

CDR3 bases: TGTGCCAGCAGCCTAAGGACCGGCTTGGAGACCCAGTACTTC. Translated: CASSLRTGLETQYF. J is TRBJ2-5 and V is TRBV7-8; D is unresolved. Germline-derived CDR1 and CDR2 are SGHVS and FQNEAQ. This CDR3 has 14 residues. Trimming stripped 5 bases from V and 5 bases from J, with 15 bases between.

This clonotype was seen more than once but under ten times. The rearrangement uses TRBV10-3 and TRBJ2-5; D may match TRBD1 or TRBD2 (6 bases each). With 3 bases removed from V and 1 base from J, the gap between germline ends came to 18 bases. The germline CDR1 and CDR2 sequences are ENHRY and SYGVKD. The length of the CDR3 is 17 residues. CDR3 in amino acids: CAISEGGTGRLQETQYF. The CDR3 DNA is TGTGCCATCAGTGAAGGGGGGACGGGGAGGCTCCAAGAGACCCAGTACTTC.

The chain uses TRBV20-1 and TRBJ1-2; D unclear. V was pared by 0 bases and J by 2 bases, with 10 bases between. CDR1 is DFQATT and CDR2 is SNEGSKA in the germline V gene (reference sequence). CDR3 length: 14 residues. The CDR3 DNA follows: TGCAGTGCTAGAGATACGGCGGGGAACTATGGCTACACCTTC. Its translation is CSARDTAGNYGYTF.

This chain links TRBV27 with TRBJ2-1; the match to TRBD2 covers 10 bases. V shed 8 bases and J 1 base; nucleotides not matched to a gene: 14. Germline V gene lookup returns CDR1 MNHEY and CDR2 SMNVEV (reference sequence). The CDR3 extends over 18 amino acids. CDR3 sequence reads: CASGRGASGSWSYNEQFF. The DNA of the CDR3 is TGTGCCAGCGGCAGGGGGGCTAGCGGGAGTTGGTCCTACAATGAGCAGTTCTTC.

This chain uses TRBV29-1 with TRBJ1-4; no reliable D call. Looked up from germline, CDR1 is SQVTM and CDR2 is ANQGSEA. CDR3 length equals 10 residues. Deletions cut 4 bases from V and 5 bases from J, with 2 bases between. The CDR3, as DNA: TGCAGCGTTGGGAATGAAAAACTGTTTTTT. Amino acids: CSVGNEKLFF.

V is TRBV5-1 and J is TRBJ2-5; 8 bases match TRBD1. Trimming cost V 4 bases and J 5 bases; bases outside gene matches: 10. This CDR3 comprises 15 residues. Germline lookup yields CDR1 SGHRS and CDR2 YFSETQ. CDR3 region: CASSRPDRDGETQYF. CDR3 DNA: TGCGCCAGCAGCCGGCCGGACAGGGATGGGGAGACCCAGTACTTC.

The chain couples TRBV6-1 to TRBJ1-1; 9 positions agree with TRBD1. Losses at the gene ends were 0 bases for V and 5 bases for J; bases not matched to a gene: 7. Per germline, CDR1 MNHNS and CDR2 SASEGT. The CDR3 spans 16 residues. Here the CDR3 reads CASSEATGTGRTEAFF. The CDR3 DNA follows: TGTGCCAGCAGTGAAGCAACCGGGACAGGGAGAACTGAAGCTTTCTTT.

The chain joins TRBV5-1 to TRBJ2-1; a possible D gene is TRBD1 (6 bases). CDR1 SGHRS and CDR2 YFSETQ come from the germline V gene. V was pared by 5 bases and J by 6 bases, with 24 bases between. The CDR3 is 17 amino acids. The CDR3 reads CASSHGLQGPGRNEQFF. The CDR3 DNA is TGCGCCAGCAGTCATGGGCTCCAGGGGCCAGGCCGCAATGAGCAGTTCTTC. The whole variable domain, filled in from reference TRBV5-1 and TRBJ2-1, reads KAGVTQTPRYLIKTRGQQVTLSCSPISGHRSVSWYQQTPGQGLQFLFEYFSETQRNKGNFPGRFSGRQFSNSRSEMNVSTLELGDSALYLCASSHGLQGPGRNEQFFGPGTRLTVL.

In this sample, this clonotype turned up a few times. The CDR3 DNA reads as TGCGCCAGCAGCTTGGCAGGGATGTACCAAGAGACCCAGTACTTC. Translated, it gives CASSLAGMYQETQYF. The V and J genes are TRBV5-1 and TRBJ2-5; tentative D call: TRBD1 (5 bases). The V end was cut by 0 bases, the J end by 0 bases, with 9 bases between. The germline V gene has CDR1 SGHRS and CDR2 YFSETQ. The CDR3 runs to 15 residues.

This clonotype was observed a handful of times. A clone one base away is much larger, so this may be a read error. CDR3 region: CTSEWNTEAFF. The CDR3 DNA follows: TGTACCAGCGAATGGAACACTGAAGCTTTCTTT. V usage is TRBV25-1 and J usage is TRBJ1-1, with no clear D. The CDR3 runs 11 residues. Germline V lookup: CDR1 MGHDK, CDR2 SYGVNS.

To note about this clonotype: A much larger clone lies one base from this, so it may be a read error. The gene calls are TRBV10-3 and TRBJ1-2, with D possibly matching TRBD1 (6 bases). Germline loops: CDR1 ENHRY, CDR2 SYGVKD. The CDR3 is made up of 15 amino acids. CDR3 sequence (DNA): TGTGCCGTCAGTGATCAGGGGTCGGGAAACTATGGCTACACCTTC. The encoded protein is CAVSDQGSGNYGYTF.

This clonotype was counted only a few times. This CDR3 is CASTRPGGSSYNEQFF. In nucleotides, the CDR3 is TGTGCCAGCACCCGACCGGGGGGGAGCTCCTACAATGAGCAGTTCTTC. The genes are TRBV12-3 or TRBV12-4 and TRBJ2-1, with 8 bases lining up with TRBD2. This CDR3 comprises 16 residues. V lost 7 bases and J lost 0; bases outside the gene matches: 8.

A few counts support this clonotype. CDR3 in amino acids: CASSGGTALAKNIQYF. Here the CDR3 DNA reads TGTGCCAGCAGTGGAGGGACAGCCCTAGCCAAAAACATTCAGTACTTC. The chain combines TRBV25-1 with TRBJ2-4; 7 bases align to TRBD1. The CDR3 covers 16 residues. The germline V gene encodes CDR1 MGHDK and CDR2 SYGVNS. V trimming: 4 bases; J trimming: 0 bases; junction bases outside the gene matches: 6.

The chain carries TRBV18 and TRBJ1-2; 9 bases fit TRBD1. Germline loops: CDR1 KGHSH, CDR2 LQKENI. This CDR3 region has 15 residues. Unmatched junction bases numbered 6, after V lost 2 bases and J lost 5 bases. The chain's CDR3 is CASSPNRGLGYGYTF. The CDR3 DNA follows: TGTGCCAGCTCACCAAACAGGGGGCTTGGTTATGGCTACACCTTC. Supplemented by reference TRBV18 and TRBJ1-2, the full variable domain reads NAGVMQNPRHLVRRRGQEARLRCSPMKGHSHVYWYRQLPEEGLKFMVYLQKENIIDESGMPKERFSAEFPKEGPSILRIQQVVRGDSAAYFCASSPNRGLGYGYTFGSGTRLTVV.

The gene calls are TRBV3-1 and TRBJ1-1; a possible D gene is TRBD1 (6 bases). Trimming removed 5 bases from V and 2 bases from J, with 18 bases in between. The length of the CDR3 is 16 residues. The V gene's germline CDR1 is LGHDT and CDR2 YNNKEL (reference sequence). The CDR3 region is CASSGSQGRINTEAFF. DNA for the CDR3: TGTGCCAGCAGCGGCTCTCAGGGGCGCATTAACACTGAAGCTTTCTTT.

This clonotype was seen only a few times. This chain uses TRBV5-4 with TRBJ2-5; 8 bases are a match to TRBD2. The J call may be in error: the DNA end matches TRBJ2-7 better. The germline gives CDR1 SGHNT, CDR2 YYREEE (reference sequence). This CDR3 contains 15 residues. The CDR3: CASSAIAGWGNEQYF. DNA of the CDR3: TGTGCCAGCAGCGCGATAGCGGGGTGGGGGAACGAGCAGTACTTC.

The chain carries TRBV6-1 and TRBJ1-1, with TRBD1 as a possible D gene (5 bases). Trimming left V 4 bases short and J 4 bases short, with 10 bases between. The CDR3 sequence is 13 residues long. Germline V gives CDR1 MNHNS, CDR2 SASEGT. For the CDR3, the DNA is TGTGCCAGCAGTGCAGGGTTAAGCACTGAAGCTTTCTTT. Protein product: CASSAGLSTEAFF.

This clonotype has more than one count but fewer than ten. The J gene is TRBJ1-4, the V gene TRBV25-1; D ambiguous. The V and J ends lost 3 bases and 1 base respectively, with 6 bases between them. Per the germline V gene, CDR1 is MGHDK and CDR2 is SYGVNS. CDR3 length equals 14 residues. CDR3 coding DNA: TGTGCCAGCAGTGACGGGAGAACTAATGAAAAACTGTTTTTT. Translating it yields CASSDGRTNEKLFF.

This clonotype showed up just a few times. The chain uses TRBV6-5 and TRBJ1-4; no clear D. This CDR3 contains 15 residues. Germline loops: CDR1 MNHEY, CDR2 SVGAGI. V was clipped by 0 bases and J by 5 bases, with 10 bases between them. This CDR3 reads CASSYSKQRNEKLFF. Written as DNA, the CDR3 is TGTGCCAGCAGTTACTCGAAACAGCGAAATGAAAAACTGTTTTTT.